This T cell receptor beta chain was obtained from a study of CD8 T cells in ankylosing spondylitis. Germline V gene data show CDR1 as MNHEY and CDR2 as SMNVEV (reference sequence). The CDR3 loop spans 14 amino acids. Trimming took off 0 bases at V and 4 bases at J, with 10 bases between the two ends. TCRdb reprocessed the 5' RACE reads with MiXCR, giving one entry per CDR3 protein. The profile shows about 360,000 distinct CDR3 sequences, around 20% of them singletons. Sequenced material: blood, either unsorted or a sorted T cell fraction (not recorded which). The clonotype was recovered from a male donor with ankylosing spondylitis or in good health (not recorded which). The chain is built from TRBV27 and TRBJ2-7; tentatively, D is TRBD2 (6 bases). The CDR3 here is CASSLSRGLYEQYF. CDR3 nucleotides: TGTGCCAGCAGTTTATCGCGGGGACTGTACGAGCAGTACTTC.